The 22 T cell receptor beta chains reported below all come from one sample, sequenced in a study of T cell repertoires in cytomegalovirus infection. TCRdb called the reads again in MiXCR, with one record for every CDR3 protein. The sample shows under 200,000 distinct CDR3 sequences, about 30% of them seen only once. The sequenced material came from PBMCs. These receptors all come from a human donor in good health (CMV status not recorded). Some clones in this sample may be carry-over from other donors' samples.

The chain has TRBV7-9 and TRBJ2-7; D is perhaps TRBD1 or TRBD2 (5 bases each). Germline assignment: CDR1 SEHNR and CDR2 FQNEAQ (reference sequence). V shed 4 bases and J shed 1 base, with 17 bases lying between them. The CDR3 extends over 16 amino acids. This CDR3 is CASSSPVGVGSYEQYF. DNA of the CDR3: TGTGCCAGCAGCTCCCCCGTGGGGGTGGGGTCCTACGAGCAGTACTTC.

This clonotype was detected many times. This chain joins TRBV11-2 and TRBJ2-2, with TRBD2 matching over 8 bases. V gave up 10 bases and J gave up 5 bases; unmatched junction bases: 9. Germline CDR1 and CDR2: SGHAT and FQNNGV. The CDR3 runs 14 residues. CDR3 nucleotide sequence: TGTGCCATCCTTAGCGGGGTTCGGACCGGGGAGCTGTTTTTT. It specifies CAILSGVRTGELFF.

This chain joins TRBV11-2 and TRBJ2-7; D is uncertain. V shed 5 bases and J shed 0 bases, with 11 bases lying between them. Germline loops: CDR1 SGHAT, CDR2 FQNNGV. The length of the CDR3 is 14 residues. CDR3 residues: CASSVVPVSYEQYF. DNA of the CDR3: TGTGCCAGCAGCGTTGTCCCGGTCTCCTACGAGCAGTACTTC.

The chain combines TRBV9 with TRBJ1-1; D is uncertain. Between the trimmed V and J ends, which lost 1 base and 5 bases, there was a span of 9 bases. The germline V gene encodes CDR1 SGDLS and CDR2 YYNGEE. The CDR3 is 13 amino acids. The CDR3: CASSVWLDTEAFF. The DNA for the CDR3 is TGTGCCAGCAGCGTATGGTTGGATACTGAAGCTTTCTTT.

This rearrangement joins TRBV11-2 to TRBJ2-3; D possibly corresponds to TRBD1 (6 bases). The ends were cut back, 4 bases at V and 0 bases at J, with 14 bases in the middle. Germline V gene data show CDR1 as SGHAT and CDR2 as FQNNGV. The CDR3 is made up of 16 amino acids. As DNA, the CDR3 is TGTGCCAGCAGCTCCTTAACAGGGCGGAGCACAGATACGCAGTATTTT. This sequence encodes CASSSLTGRSTDTQYF. Using reference TRBV11-2 and TRBJ2-3 for the parts outside the CDR3, the full variable domain is EAGVAQSPRYKIIEKRQSVAFWCNPISGHATLYWYQQILGQGPKLLIQFQNNGVVDDSQLPKDRFSAERLKGVDSTLKIQPAKLEDSAVYLCASSSLTGRSTDTQYFGPGTRLTVL.

A few counts support this clonotype. The chain employs TRBV6-1 and TRBJ2-3; the D gene is possibly TRBD1 (6 bases). The length of the CDR3 is 16 residues. The V and J ends lost 6 bases and 1 base respectively, with 17 bases between them. Looked up from germline, CDR1 is MNHNS and CDR2 is SASEGT. CDR3 protein: CASSHYPRTGTDTQYF. CDR3 sequence (DNA): TGTGCCAGCAGCCACTACCCCAGGACAGGCACAGATACGCAGTATTTT.

There are a few counts of this clonotype. This chain connects TRBV2 to TRBJ2-6; D possibly corresponds to TRBD1 (6 bases). CDR1 is SNHLY and CDR2 is FYNNEI in the germline V gene. Trimming took off 6 bases at V and 0 bases at J, with 9 bases between the two ends. The CDR3 is made up of 15 amino acids. CDR3 nucleotide sequence: TGTGCCAGCAGATCAGGGGTCTCTGGGGCCAACGTCCTGACTTTC. It translates to CASRSGVSGANVLTF.

The chain employs TRBV12-3 or TRBV12-4 and TRBJ2-5; either TRBD1 or TRBD2 may fit D (7 bases each). The CDR3 is 15 amino acids. V dropped 3 bases and J dropped 1 base, with 12 bases sitting between them. CDR3 in amino acids: CASSFQGGPQETQYF. The CDR3 DNA is TGTGCCAGCAGTTTTCAGGGGGGGCCCCAAGAGACCCAGTACTTC.

A note on this clonotype: One end of the junction does not line up with germline, which may come from a read error. The rearrangement links TRBV7-2 to TRBJ1-2; tentative D call: TRBD1 (5 bases). The CDR3 runs 16 residues. Germline lookup yields CDR1 SGHTA and CDR2 FQGNSA. The CDR3 bases are TGTGCCAGCAGCAATACAGTGGGGCCGAGGAGCTATCGCTACACCTTC. Encoded protein: CASSNTVGPRSYRYTF.

This clonotype has just a few counts. The chain carries TRBV5-6 and TRBJ1-1, with D perhaps TRBD1 (5 bases). V lost 3 bases and J 4 bases, leaving 19 bases between the germline ends. Looked up from germline, CDR1 is SGHDT and CDR2 is YYEEEE. This CDR3 has 16 amino acids. The CDR3 DNA is TGTGCCAGCAGCTCCCCTCCCCAGGGAGTGGGCACTGAAGCTTTCTTT. The encoded protein is CASSSPPQGVGTEAFF.

This clonotype occurred a few times. This chain uses TRBV7-3 with TRBJ2-7; TRBD1 agrees at 9 bases. CDR1 and CDR2 (germline): SGHTA, FQGTGA. There are 13 residues in the CDR3. Trimming cost V 3 bases and J 6 bases; bases outside gene matches: 3. This CDR3 is CASSFDRGGEQYF. CDR3 in DNA: TGTGCCAGCAGCTTCGACAGGGGGGGCGAGCAGTACTTC.

This clonotype was counted between two and nine times. The rearrangement uses TRBV5-4 and TRBJ2-7; a weak D match, TRBD1 (6 bases). Trimming took off 0 bases at V and 6 bases at J, with 13 bases between the two ends. The CDR3 extends over 14 amino acids. Germline V gene data show CDR1 as SGHNT and CDR2 as YYREEE (reference sequence). The CDR3 DNA reads as TGTGCCAGCAGCTTGGACAGGGCAATTGGCGAGCAGTACTTC. It translates to CASSLDRAIGEQYF.

The sample holds many counts of this clonotype. The rearrangement links TRBV7-9 to TRBJ2-7; D call uncertain. The V end was cut by 0 bases, the J end by 3 bases, with 6 bases between. The CDR3 loop spans 13 amino acids. Germline values: CDR1 SEHNR, CDR2 FQNEAQ (reference sequence). The CDR3 DNA follows: TGTGCCAGCAGCTTAGCGGGCGGCTACGAGCAGTACTTC. Translating it yields CASSLAGGYEQYF.

This CDR3 reads CASSFVRGDTDTQYF. CDR3 nucleotide sequence: TGTGCCAGCAGCTTTGTACGGGGGGACACAGATACGCAGTATTTT. V and J are TRBV7-2 and TRBJ2-3; 7 bases are shared with TRBD2. Looked up from germline, CDR1 is SGHTA and CDR2 is FQGNSA. V was clipped by 3 bases and J by 2 bases; unmatched bases: 5. This CDR3 spans 15 amino acids.

The chain uses TRBV2 and TRBJ2-3; no clear D gene. CDR3 size: 12 residues. Trimming cost V 3 bases and J 4 bases, with 5 bases left between them. Germline V gives CDR1 SNHLY, CDR2 FYNNEI. In DNA form, the CDR3 reads TGTGCCAGCAGTGACTGGGCAGATACGCAGTATTTT. This codes for CASSDWADTQYF.

This chain links TRBV6-2 or TRBV6-3 with TRBJ1-1, with 7 positions matching TRBD1. Trimming cost V 4 bases and J 5 bases; bases outside gene matches: 10. CDR1 MNHEY and CDR2 SVGEGT come from the germline V gene. CDR3 length: 15 residues. CDR3 sequence: CASSSIRQGRTEAFF. As DNA, the CDR3 is TGTGCCAGCAGTTCTATTAGACAGGGTCGGACTGAAGCTTTCTTT.

This clonotype showed up just a few times. The J gene is TRBJ1-1, the V gene TRBV6-6; TRBD1 matches at 8 bases. CDR1 is MNHNY, CDR2 SVGAGI, per germline (reference sequence). V lost 4 bases to trimming and J lost 5 bases; unmatched junction nucleotides: 6. The CDR3 sequence is 14 residues long. CDR3 loop: CASSLQGVSTEAFF. The DNA of the CDR3 is TGTGCCAGCAGTTTACAGGGGGTTTCAACTGAAGCTTTCTTT.

The table lists this clonotype with a few counts. The chain has TRBV29-1 and TRBJ1-3; 7 bases map to TRBD1. Germline V gene data show CDR1 as SQVTM and CDR2 as ANQGSEA. Losses at the gene ends were 4 bases for V and 6 bases for J; bases not matched to a gene: 6. This CDR3 has 13 amino acids. The CDR3 bases are TGCAGCGTTGTGGGACAGTCCAAAAACACCATATATTTT. It codes for CSVVGQSKNTIYF.

The chain employs TRBV3-1 and TRBJ2-6; D unclear. The CDR3 has 17 amino acids. The ends were cut back, 2 bases at V and 0 bases at J, with 11 bases in the middle. Germline CDR1 LGHDT, CDR2 YNNKEL (reference sequence). Here the CDR3 DNA reads TGTGCCAGCAGCCAACATTGGGTTTCCTCTGGGGCCAACGTCCTGACTTTC. It encodes CASSQHWVSSGANVLTF.

This clonotype was counted only a few times. The chain is built from TRBV19 and TRBJ1-1; maybe TRBD1 (5 bases). Germline CDR1 LNHDA, CDR2 SQIVND (reference sequence). Trimming left V 7 bases short and J 2 bases short, with 17 bases between. The CDR3 consists of 15 residues. CDR3 nucleotides: TGTGCCAGTAAAGCCCTGGGACTCGCTAACACTGAAGCTTTCTTT. Translating gives CASKALGLANTEAFF.

The V call is TRBV5-1, the J call TRBJ2-3; D call uncertain. Germline CDR1 reads SGHRS; CDR2 reads YFSETQ. V was clipped by 2 bases and J by 5 bases, with 3 bases between them. The CDR3 loop spans 11 amino acids. The CDR3 sequence: CASSFRDTQYF. The CDR3 DNA reads as TGCGCCAGCAGCTTCAGAGATACGCAGTATTTT.

This clonotype turned up a few times. The chain couples TRBV14 to TRBJ2-1, with a weak D call TRBD2 (6 bases). Germline V lookup: CDR1 SGHDN, CDR2 FVKESK. The CDR3 has 14 residues. Trimming took off 2 bases at V and 6 bases at J, with 11 bases between the two ends. In DNA, the CDR3 is TGTGCCAGCAGCCAATTAGGGACTCTCAATGAGCAGTTCTTC. As protein: CASSQLGTLNEQFF.